Below, 21 T cell receptor beta chains from the same sample are listed, as sequenced in a study of blood T cell repertoires in COVID-19 (dated by TCRdb to the early 2020s). The library was produced with the immunoSEQ multiplex PCR assay. Not all clones reach the TCRdb copy of this immuneACCESS table, which keeps in-frame sequences only. Checked studies attribute under half of the gap to unresolved V genes and leave the rest unexplained. A total of about 230,000 clones appear in this sample, around 84% of them only once. Jointly, the top ten make up just under 1% of the sample. Specimen: peripheral blood. The receptor set was obtained from a man aged 35 to 55 with acute or convalescent COVID-19.

This clone was picked up one time. The genes are TRBV5-4 and TRBJ2-1; TRBD1 matches 9 bases. V was clipped by 10 bases and J by 6 bases; unmatched bases: 11. The CDR3 spans 14 residues. Germline V lookup: CDR1 SGHNT, CDR2 YYREEE (reference sequence). The CDR3 DNA reads TGTGCCGTAAAACCGGGACAGGGAGGCAATGAGCAGTTCTTC. Translating gives CAVKPGQGGNEQFF.

The CDR3 DNA is TGTGCCAGCAGCTTAGTATTGCGGGGCGAAACCTATGGCTACACCTTC. This gives the protein CASSLVLRGETYGYTF. The chain employs TRBV7-2 and TRBJ1-2; possibly TRBD1 for D (5 bases). The CDR3 is made up of 16 amino acids. In germline, CDR1 is SGHTA, CDR2 FQGNSA. Between the trimmed V and J ends, which lost 1 base and 4 bases, there was a span of 16 bases.

A few counts support this clone. This chain joins TRBV7-2 and TRBJ1-6, with D possibly TRBD1 on 5 matching bases. Trimming removed 7 bases from V and 10 bases from J, with 26 bases in between. This CDR3 spans 17 amino acids. Germline V gene data show CDR1 as SGHTA and CDR2 as FQGNSA. CDR3 in amino acids: CASTPPGVPLTGSPLHF. CDR3 nucleotide sequence: TGTGCCAGCACGCCTCCAGGCGTCCCCCTTACAGGATCACCCCTCCACTTT.

This rearrangement joins TRBV12-5 to TRBJ1-2; D unresolved. V lost 1 base and J lost 4, with 7 bases in between. This CDR3 is built from 13 residues. Germline V gene data show CDR1 as LGHNT and CDR2 as FRNRAP. The CDR3, as DNA: TGTGCTAGTGGTTTGGGGTACGGCTATGGCTACACCTTC. This translates into CASGLGYGYGYTF.

The chain links TRBV14 to TRBJ2-3; 10 bases align to TRBD2. With 4 bases clipped from V and 3 bases from J, the junction kept 4 bases outside the gene matches. The CDR3 is 15 amino acids. Per the germline V gene, CDR1 is SGHDN and CDR2 is FVKESK. The CDR3 nucleotides are TGTGCCAGCAGCCCCCTAGCGGGGGTAACAGATACGCAGTATTTT. It specifies CASSPLAGVTDTQYF.

The chain combines TRBV30 with TRBJ2-7; 7 nucleotides line up with TRBD1. The ends lost 3 bases at V and 7 bases at J; junction bases unmatched: 15. The length of the CDR3 is 15 residues. Germline values: CDR1 GTSNPN, CDR2 SVGIG (reference sequence). The CDR3 loop reads CAWSPPQTGPREQYF. For the CDR3, the DNA is TGTGCCTGGAGCCCCCCCCAGACAGGGCCGCGGGAGCAGTACTTC.

CDR3 loop: CASSPGQVGYEQYF. In DNA, the CDR3 is TGTGCCAGCTCACCGGGACAGGTGGGCTACGAGCAGTACTTC. This sequence joins TRBV18 and TRBJ2-7, with 8 bases aligning to TRBD1. Looked up from germline, CDR1 is KGHSH and CDR2 is LQKENI. This CDR3 is 14 amino acids long. The V gene end was trimmed by 3 bases and the J gene end by 3 bases; junction bases not matched to a gene: 4.

This chain connects TRBV5-8 to TRBJ2-1; D is uncertain. This CDR3 is built from 15 residues. Trimming took off 5 bases at V and 6 bases at J, with 18 bases between the two ends. In germline, CDR1 is SGHTS, CDR2 YDEGEE. CDR3 in amino acids: CASSSTVKVVNEQFF. The CDR3 DNA follows: TGTGCCAGCAGTTCTACAGTCAAGGTGGTCAATGAGCAGTTCTTC.

The chain combines TRBV7-8 with TRBJ2-2; D is ambiguous. Germline V gene lookup returns CDR1 SGHVS and CDR2 FQNEAQ. The length of the CDR3 is 13 residues. Trimming cost V 4 bases and J 3 bases, with 6 bases left between them. The CDR3 coding sequence is TGTGCCAGCAGCTCTCCGTACACCGGGGAGCTGTTTTTT. Its translation: CASSSPYTGELFF.

V and J are TRBV5-4 and TRBJ1-1, with TRBD1 identical over 8 bases. The CDR3 runs to 15 residues. V lost 3 bases, J lost 4 bases, and 8 bases stayed unmatched. Germline values: CDR1 SGHNT, CDR2 YYREEE (reference sequence). For the CDR3, the DNA is TGTGCCAGCAGCTCGCGCCAAACAGGGGGCACTGAAGCTTTCTTT. Its translation is CASSSRQTGGTEAFF.

The chain recombines TRBV14 with TRBJ1-1, with D hard to call. V shed 4 bases and J shed 0 bases, with 6 bases lying between them. The CDR3 length is 13 residues. Germline CDR1 reads SGHDN; CDR2 reads FVKESK. Here the CDR3 reads CASSLQLNTEAFF. CDR3 nucleotides: TGTGCCAGCAGCCTACAGTTGAACACTGAAGCTTTCTTT.

The genes are TRBV14 and TRBJ1-1; possible D gene TRBD1, 6 bases. This CDR3 has 14 residues. V lost 5 bases and J 1 base, leaving 11 bases between the germline ends. Germline CDR1 and CDR2: SGHDN and FVKESK. The CDR3 here is CASSFGQTNTEAFF. DNA of the CDR3: TGTGCCAGCAGCTTTGGACAGACGAACACTGAAGCTTTCTTT.

The chain joins TRBV2 to TRBJ1-1; 10 bases map to TRBD1. Losses at the gene ends were 6 bases for V and 7 bases for J; bases not matched to a gene: 2. Germline V lookup: CDR1 SNHLY, CDR2 FYNNEI. This CDR3 spans 12 amino acids. CDR3 region: CASRRDRGEAFF. For the CDR3, the DNA is TGTGCCAGCAGGAGGGACAGGGGTGAAGCTTTCTTT.

V and J are TRBV7-8 and TRBJ2-2, with a possible D match to TRBD1 (6 bases). CDR1 is SGHVS and CDR2 is FQNEAQ in the germline V gene. The length of the CDR3 is 15 residues. Trimming cost V 0 bases and J 7 bases, with 12 bases left between them. The CDR3 sequence: CASSLAASRGGELFF. The CDR3 coding sequence is TGTGCCAGCAGCTTAGCAGCAAGCAGGGGCGGGGAGCTGTTTTTT.

The V and J genes are TRBV4-1 and TRBJ2-3; 8 bases match TRBD2. V shed 0 bases, J shed 6 bases, and the junction held 5 bases outside the gene matches. The CDR3 has 15 residues. The germline V gene encodes CDR1 MGHRA and CDR2 YSYEKL. Here the CDR3 DNA reads TGCGCCAGCAGCCAAGAGTTTAGCGGGGCGGATACGCAGTATTTT. Residues: CASSQEFSGADTQYF.

The chain uses TRBV5-1 and TRBJ2-7, with D maybe TRBD1 (5 bases). Germline V gene data show CDR1 as SGHRS and CDR2 as YFSETQ. V was pared by 2 bases and J by 2 bases, with 20 bases between. The length of the CDR3 is 17 residues. The CDR3 bases are TGCGCCAGCAGCTTTGCGCCACAGGTGCCGAATACCTACGAGCAGTACTTC. Protein product: CASSFAPQVPNTYEQYF.

As regards this clone: The same CDR3 can be traced to other DNA sequences in this sample. This CDR3 is CASSLAAEAFF. CDR3 in DNA: TGTGCCAGCAGCTTGGCAGCTGAAGCTTTCTTT. This chain joins TRBV5-8 and TRBJ1-1; D remains ambiguous. This CDR3 has 11 amino acids. Trimming removed 0 bases at V and 6 bases at J, with 3 bases between. Germline values: CDR1 SGHTS, CDR2 YDEGEE.

This clone was counted once. The V and J genes are TRBV7-3 and TRBJ1-1; possible D gene TRBD1, 5 bases. V lost 5 bases, J lost 3 bases, and 16 bases lay in between. The CDR3 spans 15 residues. The germline gives CDR1 SGHTA, CDR2 FQGTGA. CDR3 DNA sequence: TGTGCCAGCAGCGACCGGGGCCGGGGGGACACTGAAGCTTTCTTT. Its protein is CASSDRGRGDTEAFF.

The chain recombines TRBV9 with TRBJ1-1; a possible D gene is TRBD1 (6 bases). The CDR3 totals 14 residues. The V gene's germline CDR1 is SGDLS and CDR2 YYNGEE. Trimming cost V 4 bases and J 3 bases, with 13 bases left between them. Here the CDR3 reads CASSRRGRDTEAFF. As DNA, the CDR3 is TGTGCCAGCAGCAGGAGGGGGAGGGACACTGAAGCTTTCTTT. The full variable domain, with the rest looked up from reference TRBV9 and TRBJ1-1, is DSGVTQTPKHLITATGQRVTLRCSPRSGDLSVYWYQQSLDQGLQFLIQYYNGEERAKGNILERFSAQQFPDLHSELNLSSLELGDSALYFCASSRRGRDTEAFFGQGTRLTVV.

V gene TRBV18 combines with J gene TRBJ2-4; 7 bases match TRBD1. V was clipped by 1 base and J by 1 base; unmatched bases: 1. Germline V gene sequence: CDR1 KGHSH, CDR2 LQKENI. The CDR3 consists of 15 residues. DNA for the CDR3: TGTGCCAGCTCACCACAGGGGGCGGCCAAAAACATTCAGTACTTC. It codes for CASSPQGAAKNIQYF. Full variable domain (missing parts from reference TRBV18 and TRBJ2-4): NAGVMQNPRHLVRRRGQEARLRCSPMKGHSHVYWYRQLPEEGLKFMVYLQKENIIDESGMPKERFSAEFPKEGPSILRIQQVVRGDSAAYFCASSPQGAAKNIQYFGAGTRLSVL.

CDR3 DNA: TGTGCCAGCAATCCAGCGAGCTCCTACGAGCAGTACTTC. Protein product: CASNPASSYEQYF. J is TRBJ2-7 and V is TRBV2; unclear D gene. Per germline, CDR1 SNHLY and CDR2 FYNNEI. CDR3 length: 13 amino acids. V was shortened by 7 bases and J by 0 bases, with 10 bases between the two germline ends.